This is a list of T cell receptor beta chains from one sample in a study of neurological immune-mediated disorders. TCRdb recomputed calls from the 5' RACE reads with MiXCR, one row per CDR3 protein. The table lists 45,000 or so distinct CDR3 sequences, more than 5% of them singletons, with around 0.6% in the top ten. The material sequenced was CD4+ T cells from blood. Receptors were obtained from a middle-aged woman in good health. Both conserved end residues are part of each CDR3. The order of the fields is V gene, clone size, J gene, D gene, CDR3 protein, CDR3 DNA. D genes are given only for firm matches. Size is stated as once, few or many counts, or a class when the clone is expanded.

V: TRBV7-6
size: many
J: TRBJ2-5
D: TRBD2
CDR3: CASSALAGGIETQYF
DNA: TGTGCCAGCAGCGCCTTAGCGGGGGGGATAGAGACCCAGTACTTC

V: TRBV5-1
size: many
J: TRBJ2-7
D: TRBD2
CDR3: CASSPGLSGRAGEQYF
DNA: TGCGCCAGCAGCCCCGGGCTAAGCGGGAGAGCTGGGGAGCAGTACTTC

V: TRBV3-1
size: many
J: TRBJ1-2
D: .
CDR3: CASSQDRGPSDYGYTF
DNA: TGTGCCAGCAGCCAAGACAGGGGACCGAGTGACTATGGCTACACCTTC

V: TRBV5-1
size: many
J: TRBJ2-2
D: .
CDR3: CASSFTGKNTGELFF
DNA: TGCGCCAGCAGCTTTACAGGGAAGAACACCGGGGAGCTGTTTTTT

V: TRBV28
size: few
J: TRBJ2-2
D: .
CDR3: CASRPGGPGELFF
DNA: TGTGCCAGCAGGCCGGGTGGGCCCGGGGAGCTGTTTTTT

V: TRBV5-1
size: many
J: TRBJ2-2
D: .
CDR3: CASSLPTPTGELFF
DNA: TGCGCCAGCAGCTTGCCTACCCCCACCGGGGAGCTGTTTTTT

V: TRBV5-1
size: many
J: TRBJ1-5
D: .
CDR3: CASSLEGYSNQPQHF
DNA: TGCGCCAGCAGCTTGGAGGGCTATAGCAATCAGCCCCAGCATTTT

V: TRBV6-5
size: many
J: TRBJ2-5
D: .
CDR3: CASSYSSRGPETQYF
DNA: TGTGCCAGCAGTTACTCGTCTCGGGGGCCGGAGACCCAGTACTTC

V: TRBV6-5
size: many
J: TRBJ2-7
D: TRBD1
CDR3: CASSWDRGSYEQYF
DNA: TGTGCCAGCAGTTGGGACAGGGGCTCCTACGAGCAGTACTTC

V: TRBV20-1
size: many
J: TRBJ1-4
D: .
CDR3: CSAWEAIYEKLFF
DNA: TGCAGTGCTTGGGAGGCTATCTATGAAAAACTGTTTTTT